The 3 T cell receptor beta chains given below trace back to one sample, sequenced in a study of early T cells in non-severe SARS-CoV-2 infection. TCRdb independently ran MiXCR on the 5' RACE reads; one entry per CDR3 protein. The data show approximately 90,000 distinct CDR3 sequences, approximately 15% seen once. The sequencing used whole blood, collected at baseline. The receptors originated from an adult who was a healthcare worker with PCR-confirmed SARS-CoV-2 infection or an uninfected control (not recorded which).

This clonotype was seen a handful of times. The chain carries TRBV29-1 and TRBJ2-1; the D gene is possibly TRBD2 (6 bases). This CDR3 spans 12 amino acids. Germline values: CDR1 SQVTM, CDR2 ANQGSEA. V dropped 5 bases and J dropped 5 bases, with 10 bases sitting between them. The CDR3 bases are TGCAGCGTTACGGGGGAGGACAATGAGCAGTTCTTC. The encoded protein is CSVTGEDNEQFF.

This clonotype was counted only a few times. The V gene is TRBV20-1, the J gene TRBJ2-7; 9 nucleotides line up with TRBD1. Per the germline V gene, CDR1 is DFQATT and CDR2 is SNEGSKA (reference sequence). Trimming removed 1 base from V and 4 bases from J; junction bases left unmatched: 5. CDR3 size: 14 residues. CDR3 DNA: TGCAGTGCTAGAGCAAACAGGGGGCGGTACGAGCAGTACTTC. It encodes CSARANRGRYEQYF.

This clonotype has only a few counts. J is TRBJ2-3 and V is TRBV7-2; 7 bases align to TRBD1. The CDR3 covers 14 residues. V lost 5 bases to trimming and J lost 2 bases; unmatched junction nucleotides: 4. CDR1 and CDR2 (germline): SGHTA, FQGNSA. In DNA, the CDR3 is TGTGCCAGCAGCCACAGGGGTTACACAGATACGCAGTATTTT. This gives the protein CASSHRGYTDTQYF.